This T cell receptor beta chain was sequenced in a study of blood T cell repertoires in COVID-19 (dated by TCRdb to about 2020). Study-level background: Samples from collaborators originated in the United States, Italy and Spain and spanned both the acute and convalescent phases of COVID-19. The prospective study material was composed of cDNA or gDNA derived from T cells, B-cell-depleted T cells, or PBMCs. The dataset comprised deeply sampled blood TCRbeta repertoires from subjects exposed to, actively infected with, or recovered from COVID-19. The repertoires were released in a freely available public database intended as a resource for research on the immune response to SARS-CoV-2. Samples came from the ongoing ImmuneRACE study (first 160 participants) plus 1,254 subjects from 6 global collaborators. A de-identified subject ID, COVID-19 status, age in years and sex were almost always included in the sample metadata. HLA class I and class II types, where available, came from metadata supplied by the sample provider rather than from assay-based typing.

Enrolling through a virtual design, the prospective study's participants ranged in age from about 18 to 100 years and lived across 24 United States geographic areas. To assign participants to cohorts, the prospective study relied on clinical history that participants themselves reported in a screening survey and a study questionnaire. Recovered participants in ImmuneRACE Cohort 3 were defined by two consecutive negative NP/OP PCR tests, clearance by a healthcare professional, or resolution of symptoms. In the prospective study, whole blood, serum and a nasopharyngeal or oropharyngeal swab were collected from each participant by mobile phlebotomists. Prospective study participants could optionally give additional blood draws and questionnaires over a 2-month period. Prospective study blood samples were shipped either frozen or at room temperature before DNA extraction. Overall study results and their limits: How much clinical and demographic metadata was included differed by source and by participant, and the metadata was provided uncurated.

Note on this clone: The antigen it binds to is not known. Base-call qualities are not available, and no considerably larger clone is one nucleotide away.

The immunoSEQ Assay, a bias-controlled multiplex PCR, was used to amplify TCRbeta CDR3 regions from genomic DNA. The original methods were these. Nucleated cell counts per sample were estimated from amplification of reference gene primers within the assay. Sequence reads were collapsed and filtered to measure the absolute abundance of every unique TCRbeta CDR3 rearrangement. For each sample, productive Simpson clonality was calculated as the square root of Simpson's diversity index across productive rearrangements. The clones in this table, taken by TCRdb from immuneACCESS, are in-frame only. Not every clone is retained; where verified, under half of the shortfall comes from an unresolved V gene, and the cause of the rest is unknown. The V and J calls and clone size were taken over from that table, and D and trimming were inferred from the DNA. The sample yields about 180,000 clones; roughly 84% were counted once. The ten largest make up around 18% of the sample.

This TCR derives from a man in his sixties who had recovered from COVID-19. The sequenced material came from PBMCs or T cells enriched from blood (not recorded which).

The CDR3: CASSLQGADGYTF. The nucleotides read TGCGCCAGCAGCCTACAGGGGGCGGATGGCTACACCTTC. The chain was built from TRBV23-1 and TRBJ1-2; TRBD1 agrees with 9 junctional bases. TRBV23-1 is identified as an open reading frame with a role that is uncertain. The cysteine opens and the phenylalanine closes a CDR3 of 13 amino acids. The kept DNA is CDR3 alone, 39 bases in frame from the first base. V loses 6 bases at its end and J loses 6 bases; junction bases beyond the gene matches: 5.